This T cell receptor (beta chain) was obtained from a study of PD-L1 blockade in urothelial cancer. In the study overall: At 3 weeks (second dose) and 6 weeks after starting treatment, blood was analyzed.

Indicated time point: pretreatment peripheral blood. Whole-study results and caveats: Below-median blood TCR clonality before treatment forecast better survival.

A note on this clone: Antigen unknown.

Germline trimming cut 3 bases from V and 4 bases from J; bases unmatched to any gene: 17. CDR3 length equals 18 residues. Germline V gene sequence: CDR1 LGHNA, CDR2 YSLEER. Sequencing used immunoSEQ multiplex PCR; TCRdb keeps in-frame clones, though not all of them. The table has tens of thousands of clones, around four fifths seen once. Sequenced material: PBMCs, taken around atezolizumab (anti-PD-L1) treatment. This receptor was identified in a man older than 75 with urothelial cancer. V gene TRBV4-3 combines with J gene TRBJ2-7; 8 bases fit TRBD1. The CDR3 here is CASSHAANPGTGLYEQYF. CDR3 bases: TGCGCCAGCAGCCACGCGGCCAACCCCGGGACAGGTTTATACGAGCAGTACTTC.